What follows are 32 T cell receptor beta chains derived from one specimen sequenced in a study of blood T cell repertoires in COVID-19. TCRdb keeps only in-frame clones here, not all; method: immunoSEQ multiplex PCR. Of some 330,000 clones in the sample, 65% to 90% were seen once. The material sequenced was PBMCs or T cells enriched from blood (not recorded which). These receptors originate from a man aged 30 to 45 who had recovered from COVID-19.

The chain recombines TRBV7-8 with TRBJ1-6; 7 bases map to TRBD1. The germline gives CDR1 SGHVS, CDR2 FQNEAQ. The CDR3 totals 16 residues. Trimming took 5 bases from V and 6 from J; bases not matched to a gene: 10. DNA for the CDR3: TGTGCCAGCAGCGCCCCGGGACAGATCCTTAATTCACCCCTCCACTTT. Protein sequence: CASSAPGQILNSPLHF.

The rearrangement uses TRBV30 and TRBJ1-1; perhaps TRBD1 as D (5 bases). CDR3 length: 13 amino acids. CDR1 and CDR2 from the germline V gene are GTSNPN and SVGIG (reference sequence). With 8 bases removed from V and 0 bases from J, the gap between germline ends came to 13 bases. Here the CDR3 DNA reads TGTGCCACTGGGGCGGGACTGAACACTGAAGCTTTCTTT. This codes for CATGAGLNTEAFF.

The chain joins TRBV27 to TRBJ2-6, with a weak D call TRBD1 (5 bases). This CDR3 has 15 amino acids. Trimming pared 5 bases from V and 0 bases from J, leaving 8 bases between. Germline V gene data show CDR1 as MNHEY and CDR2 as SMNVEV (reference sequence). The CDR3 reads CASSRGLSGANVLTF. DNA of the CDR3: TGTGCCAGCAGTAGGGGCCTCTCTGGGGCCAACGTCCTGACTTTC.

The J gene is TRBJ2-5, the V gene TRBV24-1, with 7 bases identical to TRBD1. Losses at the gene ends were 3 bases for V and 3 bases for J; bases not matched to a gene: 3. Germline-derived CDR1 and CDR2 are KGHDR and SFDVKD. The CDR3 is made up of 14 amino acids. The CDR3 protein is CATSDTGTEETQYF. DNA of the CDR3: TGTGCCACCAGTGATACCGGGACAGAAGAGACCCAGTACTTC.

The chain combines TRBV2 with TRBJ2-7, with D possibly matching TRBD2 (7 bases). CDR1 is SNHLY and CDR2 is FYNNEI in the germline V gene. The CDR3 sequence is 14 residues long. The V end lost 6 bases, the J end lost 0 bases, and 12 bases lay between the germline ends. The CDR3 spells CASRRGGSSYEQYF. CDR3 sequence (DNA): TGTGCCAGCAGGAGGGGGGGAAGCTCCTACGAGCAGTACTTC.

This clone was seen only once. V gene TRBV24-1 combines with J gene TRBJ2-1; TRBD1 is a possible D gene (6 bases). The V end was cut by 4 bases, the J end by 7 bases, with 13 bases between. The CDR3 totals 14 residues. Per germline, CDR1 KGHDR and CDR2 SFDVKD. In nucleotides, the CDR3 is TGTGCCACCAGTGACTCTAGAACAGGGAATGAGCAGTTCTTC. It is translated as CATSDSRTGNEQFF.

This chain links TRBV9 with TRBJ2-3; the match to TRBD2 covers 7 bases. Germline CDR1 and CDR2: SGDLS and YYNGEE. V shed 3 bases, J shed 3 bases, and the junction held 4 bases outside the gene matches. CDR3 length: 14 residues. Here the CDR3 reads CASSAGGVTDTQYF. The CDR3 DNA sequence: TGTGCCAGCAGCGCGGGGGGAGTTACAGATACGCAGTATTTT.

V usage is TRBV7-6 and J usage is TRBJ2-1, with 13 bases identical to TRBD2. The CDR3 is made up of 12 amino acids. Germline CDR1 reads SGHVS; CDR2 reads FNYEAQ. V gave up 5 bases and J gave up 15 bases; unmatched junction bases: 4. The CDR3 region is CASSQTSGGRFF. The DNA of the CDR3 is TGTGCCAGCAGCCAGACTAGCGGGGGGCGGTTCTTC.

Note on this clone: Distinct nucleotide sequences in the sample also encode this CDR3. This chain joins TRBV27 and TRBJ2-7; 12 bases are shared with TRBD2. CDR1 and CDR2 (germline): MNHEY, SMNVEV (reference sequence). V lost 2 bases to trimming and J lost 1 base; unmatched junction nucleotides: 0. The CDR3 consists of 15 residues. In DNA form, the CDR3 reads TGTGCCAGCAGTTTACTAGCGGGAGGGTCCTACGAGCAGTACTTC. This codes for CASSLLAGGSYEQYF.

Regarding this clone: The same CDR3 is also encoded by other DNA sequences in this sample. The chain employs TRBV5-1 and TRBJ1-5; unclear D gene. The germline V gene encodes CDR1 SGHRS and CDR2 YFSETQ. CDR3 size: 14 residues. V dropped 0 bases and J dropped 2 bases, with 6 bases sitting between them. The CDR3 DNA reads TGCGCCAGCAGCTTGGGGACTGGCAATCAGCCCCAGCATTTT. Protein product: CASSLGTGNQPQHF. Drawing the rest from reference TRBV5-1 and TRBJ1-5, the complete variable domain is KAGVTQTPRYLIKTRGQQVTLSCSPISGHRSVSWYQQTPGQGLQFLFEYFSETQRNKGNFPGRFSGRQFSNSRSEMNVSTLELGDSALYLCASSLGTGNQPQHFGDGTRLSIL.

DNA of the CDR3: TGTGCCAGCAGTTTGAGAAACACTGAAGCTTTCTTT. Residues: CASSLRNTEAFF. The V call is TRBV28, the J call TRBJ1-1, with no clear D. CDR1 MDHEN and CDR2 SYDVKM come from the germline V gene. With 3 bases removed from V and 2 bases from J, the gap between germline ends came to 4 bases. There are 12 residues in the CDR3.

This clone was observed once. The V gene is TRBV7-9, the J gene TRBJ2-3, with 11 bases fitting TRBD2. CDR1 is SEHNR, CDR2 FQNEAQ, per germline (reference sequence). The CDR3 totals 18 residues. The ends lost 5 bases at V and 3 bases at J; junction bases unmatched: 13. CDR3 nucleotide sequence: TGTGCCAGCAGCCTTCCTAGCGGGGGGAATCCAAGAACAGATACGCAGTATTTT. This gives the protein CASSLPSGGNPRTDTQYF.

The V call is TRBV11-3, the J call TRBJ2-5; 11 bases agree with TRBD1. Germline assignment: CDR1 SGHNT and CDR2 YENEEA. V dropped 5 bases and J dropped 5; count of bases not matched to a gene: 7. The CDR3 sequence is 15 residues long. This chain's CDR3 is CASSARTGGMETQYF. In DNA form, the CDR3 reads TGTGCCAGCAGCGCCAGGACAGGGGGCATGGAGACCCAGTACTTC.

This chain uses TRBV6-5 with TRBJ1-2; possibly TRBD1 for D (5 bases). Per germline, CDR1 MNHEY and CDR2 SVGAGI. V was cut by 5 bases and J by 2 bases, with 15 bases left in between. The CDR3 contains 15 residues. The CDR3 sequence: CASSKPGATNYGYTF. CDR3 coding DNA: TGTGCCAGCAGTAAACCTGGGGCAACGAACTATGGCTACACCTTC.

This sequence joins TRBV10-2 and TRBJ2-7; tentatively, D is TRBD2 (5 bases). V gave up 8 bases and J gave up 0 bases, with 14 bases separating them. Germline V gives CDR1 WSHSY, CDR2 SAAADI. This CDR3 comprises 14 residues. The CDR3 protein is CASARANSSYEQYF. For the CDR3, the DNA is TGCGCCAGCGCGAGGGCGAATAGCTCCTACGAGCAGTACTTC.

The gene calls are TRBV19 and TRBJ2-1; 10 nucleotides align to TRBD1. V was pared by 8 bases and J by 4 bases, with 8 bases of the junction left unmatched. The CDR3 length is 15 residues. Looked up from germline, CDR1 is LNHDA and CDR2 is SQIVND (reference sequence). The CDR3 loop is CASSPDRGVYNEQFF. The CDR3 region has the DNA TGTGCCAGTTCCCCGGACAGGGGGGTATACAATGAGCAGTTCTTC.

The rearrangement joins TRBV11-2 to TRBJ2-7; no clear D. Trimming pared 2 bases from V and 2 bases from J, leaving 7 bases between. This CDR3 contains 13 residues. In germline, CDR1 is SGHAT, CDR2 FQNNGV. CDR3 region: CASSLITAYEQYF. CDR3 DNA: TGTGCCAGCAGCTTAATTACTGCCTACGAGCAGTACTTC. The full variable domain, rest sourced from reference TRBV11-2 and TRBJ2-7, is EAGVAQSPRYKIIEKRQSVAFWCNPISGHATLYWYQQILGQGPKLLIQFQNNGVVDDSQLPKDRFSAERLKGVDSTLKIQPAKLEDSAVYLCASSLITAYEQYFGPGTRLTVT.

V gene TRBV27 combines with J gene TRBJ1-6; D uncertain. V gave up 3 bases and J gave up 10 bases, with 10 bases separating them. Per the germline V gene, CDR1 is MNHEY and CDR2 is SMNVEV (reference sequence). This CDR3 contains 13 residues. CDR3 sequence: CASSFGVGSPLHF. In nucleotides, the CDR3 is TGTGCCAGCAGTTTCGGGGTGGGATCACCCCTCCACTTT.

The CDR3 bases are TGTGCCAGCAGCCCGGGACTTCACACCGGGGAGCTGTTTTTT. The encoded protein is CASSPGLHTGELFF. The genes are TRBV6-4 and TRBJ2-2, with a weak D call TRBD2 (6 bases). The CDR3 totals 14 residues. V lost 6 bases and J 3 bases, leaving 11 bases between the germline ends. From germline, CDR1 is MRHNA and CDR2 SNTAGT.

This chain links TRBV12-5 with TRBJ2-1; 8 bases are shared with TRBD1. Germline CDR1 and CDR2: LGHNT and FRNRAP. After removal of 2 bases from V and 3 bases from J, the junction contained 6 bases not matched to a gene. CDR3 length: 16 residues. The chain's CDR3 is CASGLSSGTGYNEQFF. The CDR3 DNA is TGTGCTAGTGGTTTGTCCTCCGGGACAGGCTACAATGAGCAGTTCTTC.

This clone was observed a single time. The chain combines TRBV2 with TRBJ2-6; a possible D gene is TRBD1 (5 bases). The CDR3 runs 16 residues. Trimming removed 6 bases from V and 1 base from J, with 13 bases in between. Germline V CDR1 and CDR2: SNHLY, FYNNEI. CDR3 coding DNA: TGTGCCAGCAGGAATCCAGGGTTATCTGGGGCCAACGTCCTGACTTTC. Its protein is CASRNPGLSGANVLTF.

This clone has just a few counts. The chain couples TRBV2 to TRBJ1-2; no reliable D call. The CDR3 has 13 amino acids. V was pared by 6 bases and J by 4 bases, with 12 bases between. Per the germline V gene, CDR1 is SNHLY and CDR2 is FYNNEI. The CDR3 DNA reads TGTGCCAGCAGACTGCACCTTTCCTATGGCTACACCTTC. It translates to CASRLHLSYGYTF.

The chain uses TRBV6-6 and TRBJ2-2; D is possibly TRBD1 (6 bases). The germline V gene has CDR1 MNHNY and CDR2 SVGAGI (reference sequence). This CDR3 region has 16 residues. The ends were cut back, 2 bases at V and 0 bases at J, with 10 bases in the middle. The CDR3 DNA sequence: TGTGCCAGCAGTTACGGGGGACACCCGAACACCGGGGAGCTGTTTTTT. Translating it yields CASSYGGHPNTGELFF.

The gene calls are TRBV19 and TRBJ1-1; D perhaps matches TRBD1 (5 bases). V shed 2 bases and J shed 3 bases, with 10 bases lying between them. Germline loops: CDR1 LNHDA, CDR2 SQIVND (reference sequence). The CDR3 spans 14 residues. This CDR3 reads CASSIQGGDTEAFF. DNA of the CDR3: TGTGCCAGTAGTATACAGGGAGGGGACACTGAAGCTTTCTTT. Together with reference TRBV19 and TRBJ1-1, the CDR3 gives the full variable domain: DGGITQSPKYLFRKEGQNVTLSCEQNLNHDAMYWYRQDPGQGLRLIYYSQIVNDFQKGDIAEGYSVSREKKESFPLTVTSAQKNPTAFYLCASSIQGGDTEAFFGQGTRLTVV.

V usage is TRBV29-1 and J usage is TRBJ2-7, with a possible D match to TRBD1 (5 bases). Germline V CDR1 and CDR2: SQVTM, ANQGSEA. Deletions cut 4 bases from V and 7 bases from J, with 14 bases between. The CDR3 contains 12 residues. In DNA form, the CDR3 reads TGCAGCGTTGCTGACACACCAGGGGAGCAGTACTTC. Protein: CSVADTPGEQYF.

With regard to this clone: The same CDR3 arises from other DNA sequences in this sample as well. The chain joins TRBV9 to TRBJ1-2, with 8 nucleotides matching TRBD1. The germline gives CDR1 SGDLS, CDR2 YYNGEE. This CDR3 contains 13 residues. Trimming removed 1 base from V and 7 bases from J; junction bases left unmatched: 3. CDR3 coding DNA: TGTGCCAGCAGCGTAACAGGGGGGAGTGGCTACACCTTC. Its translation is CASSVTGGSGYTF.

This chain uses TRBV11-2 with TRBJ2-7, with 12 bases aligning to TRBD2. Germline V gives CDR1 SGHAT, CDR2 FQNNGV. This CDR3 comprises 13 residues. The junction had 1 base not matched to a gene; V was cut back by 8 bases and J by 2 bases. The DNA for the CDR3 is TGTGCCAGCCGACTAGCGGGAGCCTACGAGCAGTACTTC. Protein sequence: CASRLAGAYEQYF.

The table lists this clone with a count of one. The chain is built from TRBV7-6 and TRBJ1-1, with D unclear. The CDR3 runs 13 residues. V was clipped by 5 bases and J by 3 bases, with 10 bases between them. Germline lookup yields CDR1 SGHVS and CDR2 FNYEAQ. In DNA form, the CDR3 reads TGTGCCAGCAGCCATTCGGGTGACACTGAAGCTTTCTTT. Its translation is CASSHSGDTEAFF.

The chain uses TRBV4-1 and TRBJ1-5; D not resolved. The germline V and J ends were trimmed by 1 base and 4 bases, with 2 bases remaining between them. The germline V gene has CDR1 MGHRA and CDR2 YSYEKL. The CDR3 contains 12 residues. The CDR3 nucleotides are TGCGCCAGCAGCCAAGTAAATCAGCCCCAGCATTTT. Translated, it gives CASSQVNQPQHF.

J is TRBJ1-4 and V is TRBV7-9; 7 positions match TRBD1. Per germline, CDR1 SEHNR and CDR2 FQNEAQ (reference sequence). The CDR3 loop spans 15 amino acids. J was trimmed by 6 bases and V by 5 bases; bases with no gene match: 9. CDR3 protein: CASSELQGTYEKLFF. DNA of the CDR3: TGTGCCAGCAGCGAGCTACAGGGGACATATGAAAAACTGTTTTTT.

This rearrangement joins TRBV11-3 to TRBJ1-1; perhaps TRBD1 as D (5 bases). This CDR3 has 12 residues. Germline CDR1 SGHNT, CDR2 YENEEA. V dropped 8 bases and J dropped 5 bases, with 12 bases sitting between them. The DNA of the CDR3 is TGTGCCAGCGGAACAGGTACGACTGAAGCTTTCTTT. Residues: CASGTGTTEAFF.

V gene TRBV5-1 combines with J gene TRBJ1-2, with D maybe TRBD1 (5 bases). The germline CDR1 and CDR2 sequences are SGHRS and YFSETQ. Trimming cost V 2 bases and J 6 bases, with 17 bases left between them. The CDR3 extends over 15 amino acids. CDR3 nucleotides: TGCGCCAGCAGCTTTCTCCCGGGGGTGTCAGATGGCTACACCTTC. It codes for CASSFLPGVSDGYTF. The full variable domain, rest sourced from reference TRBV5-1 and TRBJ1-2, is KAGVTQTPRYLIKTRGQQVTLSCSPISGHRSVSWYQQTPGQGLQFLFEYFSETQRNKGNFPGRFSGRQFSNSRSEMNVSTLELGDSALYLCASSFLPGVSDGYTFGSGTRLTVV.